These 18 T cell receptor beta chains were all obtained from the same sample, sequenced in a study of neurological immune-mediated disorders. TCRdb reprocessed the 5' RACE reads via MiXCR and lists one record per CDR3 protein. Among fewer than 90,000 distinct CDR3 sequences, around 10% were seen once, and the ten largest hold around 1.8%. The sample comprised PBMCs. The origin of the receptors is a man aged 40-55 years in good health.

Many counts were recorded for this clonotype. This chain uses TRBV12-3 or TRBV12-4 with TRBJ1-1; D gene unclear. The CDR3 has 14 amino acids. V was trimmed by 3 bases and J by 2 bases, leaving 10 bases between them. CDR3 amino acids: CASSLPSLNTEAFF. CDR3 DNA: TGTGCCAGCAGTTTGCCATCATTAAACACTGAAGCTTTCTTT.

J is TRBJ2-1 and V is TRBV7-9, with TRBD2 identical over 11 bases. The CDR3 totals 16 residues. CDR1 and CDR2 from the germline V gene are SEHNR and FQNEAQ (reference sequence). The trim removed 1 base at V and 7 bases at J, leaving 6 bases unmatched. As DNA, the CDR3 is TGTGCCAGCAGCTTAGGTCTAGCGGGGGGCCGGAATGAGCAGTTCTTC. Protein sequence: CASSLGLAGGRNEQFF.

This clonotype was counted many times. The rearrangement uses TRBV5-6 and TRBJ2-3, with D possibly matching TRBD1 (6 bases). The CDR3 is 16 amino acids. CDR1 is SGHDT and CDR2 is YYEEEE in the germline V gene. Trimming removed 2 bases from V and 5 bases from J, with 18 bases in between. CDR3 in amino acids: CASSFYGDTIRDTQYF. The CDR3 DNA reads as TGTGCCAGCAGCTTTTATGGGGACACGATCCGAGATACGCAGTATTTT.

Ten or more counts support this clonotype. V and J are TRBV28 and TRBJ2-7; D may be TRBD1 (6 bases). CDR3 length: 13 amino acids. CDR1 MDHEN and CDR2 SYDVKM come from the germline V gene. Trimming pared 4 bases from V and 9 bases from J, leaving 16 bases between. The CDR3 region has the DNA TGTGCCAGCAGTTACAGGGTGGGGATAGCGCAGTACTTC. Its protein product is CASSYRVGIAQYF.

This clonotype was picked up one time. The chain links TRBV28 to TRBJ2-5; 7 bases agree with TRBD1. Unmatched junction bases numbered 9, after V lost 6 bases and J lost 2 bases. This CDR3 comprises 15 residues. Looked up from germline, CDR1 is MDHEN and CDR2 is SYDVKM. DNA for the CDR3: TGTGCCAGCAGCTCTATAGGACAGGCTCAAGAGACCCAGTACTTC. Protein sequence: CASSSIGQAQETQYF.

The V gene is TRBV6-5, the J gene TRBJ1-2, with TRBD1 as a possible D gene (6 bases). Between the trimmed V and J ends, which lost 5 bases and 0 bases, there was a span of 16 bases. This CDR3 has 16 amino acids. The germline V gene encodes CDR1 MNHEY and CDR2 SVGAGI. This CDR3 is CASSTPSGAANYGYTF. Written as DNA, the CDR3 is TGTGCCAGCAGTACACCTTCAGGGGCCGCTAACTATGGCTACACCTTC.

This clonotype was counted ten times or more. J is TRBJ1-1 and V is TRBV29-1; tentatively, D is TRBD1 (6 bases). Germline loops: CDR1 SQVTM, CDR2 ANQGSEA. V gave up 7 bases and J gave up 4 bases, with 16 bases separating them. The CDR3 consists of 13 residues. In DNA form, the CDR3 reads TGCAGCGGGGGGGGCCGGGCCCTCACTGAAGCTTTCTTT. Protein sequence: CSGGGRALTEAFF.

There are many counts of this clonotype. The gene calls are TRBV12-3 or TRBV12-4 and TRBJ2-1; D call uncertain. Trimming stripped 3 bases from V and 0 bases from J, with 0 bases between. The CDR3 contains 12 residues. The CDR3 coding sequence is TGTGCCAGCAGTTTCTCCTACAATGAGCAGTTCTTC. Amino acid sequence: CASSFSYNEQFF.

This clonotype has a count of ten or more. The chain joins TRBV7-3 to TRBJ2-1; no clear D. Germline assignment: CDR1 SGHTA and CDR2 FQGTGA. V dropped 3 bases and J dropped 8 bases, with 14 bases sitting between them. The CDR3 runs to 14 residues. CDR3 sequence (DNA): TGTGCCAGCAGCTTCGACCCTTCTAAGGATGAGCAGTTCTTC. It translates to CASSFDPSKDEQFF.

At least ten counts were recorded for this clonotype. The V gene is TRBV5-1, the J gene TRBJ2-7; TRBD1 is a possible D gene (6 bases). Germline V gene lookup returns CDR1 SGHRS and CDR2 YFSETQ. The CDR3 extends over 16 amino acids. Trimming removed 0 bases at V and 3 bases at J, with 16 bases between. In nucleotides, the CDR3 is TGCGCCAGCAGCTTGGCGTCGGGACACAATAACTACGAGCAGTACTTC. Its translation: CASSLASGHNNYEQYF.

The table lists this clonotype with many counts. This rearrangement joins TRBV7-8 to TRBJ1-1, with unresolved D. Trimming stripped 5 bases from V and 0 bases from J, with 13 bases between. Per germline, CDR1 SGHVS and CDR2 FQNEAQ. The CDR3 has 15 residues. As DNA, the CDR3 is TGTGCCAGCAGCGCCCCGACATCTATGAACACTGAAGCTTTCTTT. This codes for CASSAPTSMNTEAFF.

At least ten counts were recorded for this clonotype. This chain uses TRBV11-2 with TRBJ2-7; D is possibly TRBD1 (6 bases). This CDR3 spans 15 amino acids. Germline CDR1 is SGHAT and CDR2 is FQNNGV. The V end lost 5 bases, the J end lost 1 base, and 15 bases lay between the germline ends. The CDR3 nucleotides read TGTGCCAGCAGCGCTTCCGGGACATTTTCCTACGAGCAGTACTTC. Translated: CASSASGTFSYEQYF.

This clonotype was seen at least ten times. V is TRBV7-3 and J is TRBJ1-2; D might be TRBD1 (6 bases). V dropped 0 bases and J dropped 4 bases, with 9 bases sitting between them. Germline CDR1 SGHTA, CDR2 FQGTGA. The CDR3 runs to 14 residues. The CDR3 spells CASSLTRGAYGYTF. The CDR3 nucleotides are TGTGCCAGCAGCTTAACGCGGGGGGCCTATGGCTACACCTTC.

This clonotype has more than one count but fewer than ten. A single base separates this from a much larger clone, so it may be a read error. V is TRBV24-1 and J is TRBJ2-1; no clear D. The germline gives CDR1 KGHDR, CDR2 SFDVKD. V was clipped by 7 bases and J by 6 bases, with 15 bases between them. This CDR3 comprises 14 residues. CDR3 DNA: TGTGCCACCAGCCCCGTGACCCGTCCCAATGAGCAGTTCTTC. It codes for CATSPVTRPNEQFF.

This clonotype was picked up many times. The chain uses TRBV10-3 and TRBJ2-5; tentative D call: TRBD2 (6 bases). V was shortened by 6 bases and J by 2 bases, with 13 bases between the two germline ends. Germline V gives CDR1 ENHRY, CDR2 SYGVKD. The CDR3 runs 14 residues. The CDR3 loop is CAIRRDQSQETQYF. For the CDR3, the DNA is TGTGCCATCAGGCGGGACCAGTCTCAAGAGACCCAGTACTTC.

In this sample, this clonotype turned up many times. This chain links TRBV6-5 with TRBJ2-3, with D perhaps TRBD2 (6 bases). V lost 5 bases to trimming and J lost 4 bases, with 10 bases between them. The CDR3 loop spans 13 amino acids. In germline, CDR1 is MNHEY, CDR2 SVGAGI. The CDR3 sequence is CASSRLVSDTQYF. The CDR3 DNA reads TGTGCCAGCAGTCGACTAGTATCAGATACGCAGTATTTT.

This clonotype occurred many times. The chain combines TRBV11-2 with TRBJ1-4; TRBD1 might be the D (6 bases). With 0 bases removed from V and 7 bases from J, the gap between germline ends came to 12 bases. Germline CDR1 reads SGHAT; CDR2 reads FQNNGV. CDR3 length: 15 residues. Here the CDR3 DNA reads TGTGCCAGCAGCTTAGAGGGGGGGCCAGGTGAAAAACTGTTTTTT. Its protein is CASSLEGGPGEKLFF.

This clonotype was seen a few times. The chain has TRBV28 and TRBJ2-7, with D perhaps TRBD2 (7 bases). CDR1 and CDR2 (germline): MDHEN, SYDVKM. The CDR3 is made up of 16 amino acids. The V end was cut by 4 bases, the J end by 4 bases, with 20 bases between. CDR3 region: CASSSPLGGGPYEQYF. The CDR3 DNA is TGTGCCAGCAGTTCCCCCCTAGGGGGAGGGCCGTACGAGCAGTACTTC. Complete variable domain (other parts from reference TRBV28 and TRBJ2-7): DVKVTQSSRYLVKRTGEKVFLECVQDMDHENMFWYRQDPGLGLRLIYFSYDVKMKEKGDIPEGYSVSREKKERFSLILESASTNQTSMYLCASSSPLGGGPYEQYFGPGTRLTVT.